This TCR beta chain came from a study of T cells in Graves' hyperthyroidism and ophthalmopathy (dated by TCRdb to between 2018 and 2021). Context from the whole study: Peripheral blood samples were taken at initial diagnosis, before any treatment was given. TCR V-J signatures able to tell the groups apart were searched for in a discovery cohort of around 95 patients, of whom more than 40 had Graves' ophthalmopathy and about 60 had stable Graves' hyperthyroidism. For training and testing, the approximately 97 patients in the discovery cohort were randomly divided in a 7:3 ratio. After blood sampling, hyperthyroidism patients were treated with methimazole at a starting dose of 30 mg daily, and ophthalmopathy patients were treated with high-dose intravenous methylprednisolone. In over five Graves' hyperthyroidism patients, the study also compared T-cell repertoires from thyroid tissue with T-cell repertoires from blood. An independent validation cohort of under 20 hyperthyroidism patients and some 15 patients who later progressed to ophthalmopathy tested prospective prediction of ophthalmopathy. According to the paper, TCR Vbeta CDR3 sequencing was carried out on 135 peripheral blood samples, which came from 40 to 45 ophthalmopathy, under 85 hyperthyroidism and roughly 17 progressor patients.

CDR1 LGHNA and CDR2 YNFKEQ are derived from the germline V gene. The CDR3 contains 16 residues, cysteine and phenylalanine counted. Solely the CDR3 DNA is kept, with 48 bases framed from the first base. At the junction V is shortened by 3 bases and J by 8 bases; bases outside the gene matches: 9. TCR beta CDR3 regions were amplified from RNA transcripts. The first round of RT-PCR for the TCR CDR3 was performed with the HTBI primer set and the Qiagen OneStep RT-PCR kit. Libraries were constructed in a second round of multiplex PCR, after which size selection and purification were carried out. Libraries were sequenced paired-end with 100 bp reads on an Illumina HiSeq2000. In the source study's methods: SOAPnuke was used to process the raw data, with reads discarded if the reads contained adapters or uncalled bases, had a mean Phred below 15, or lacked an exact constant-primer or identifier match. High-quality paired reads were merged using COPE v1.2.5, and each unique nucleotide sequence was defined as a clonotype. MiTCR v1.1 was used to align the clonotypes against IMGT TRBV, TRBD and TRBJ reference segments. The analysis was restricted to V-J combinations with a frequency above 0.0001, which together covered approximately 99% of the repertoires. A TCS score was defined as the ratio between F50 (clonal expansion) and ExV (chaos), using BLOSUM62-based TCRdist between CDR3 peptides within each V-J. Welch's t-statistics and random forest reduced 514 V-J features to around 14, which were used in a naive Bayes classifier (R e1071). The public reads were run again by TCRdb, first through fastp at Q25 and then through MiXCR, and only productive beta chains were kept. Each CDR3 protein gets just one entry, which takes the most common genes and DNA from the rows behind it. Clone size and V and J calls follow TCRdb, not the original study. For this sample the table gives some 620,000 distinct CDR3 sequences, of which 15% to 20% were detected only once. The ten most abundant clones make up 3% to 4.5% of the sample.

Points on this clonotype: Its antigen target is currently unknown. No base quality information exists; no much larger clone differs at one position.

The paper's findings and limits, for the study overall: In validation, the model predicted progression to ophthalmopathy with 60% to 71% sensitivity and about 73% specificity, a median of approximately 6.5 months before onset. Blood samples also contained most of the expanded thyroid clonotypes (frequency above 0.001), which suggests that blood repertoires may reflect thyroid immune responses. A 13 V-J signature model separated ophthalmopathy from stable hyperthyroidism, with approximately 87% sensitivity and approximately 81% specificity in cross-validation and 80%/75% in testing. Sample size was not statistically predetermined, and blinding of investigators to group allocation was not performed.

Stable Graves' hyperthyroidism was defined as the absence of progression to ophthalmopathy over 18 months of follow-up. Hyperthyroidism patients were newly diagnosed, with disease duration under 2 months, and aged 18 to 65 years. The study excluded patients with uncontrolled infections, other autoimmune diseases, pregnancy or lactation. Diagnoses relied on clinical symptoms, serum thyroxine and TRAb, thyroid ultrasound and orbital computed tomography. PBMCs were isolated from roughly 10 ml of fresh peripheral blood by Ficoll-Paque density gradient centrifugation. Trizol reagent was used to extract total RNA, and RNA quality was then checked on an Agilent 2100 Bioanalyzer.

The chain employs TRBV4-2 and TRBJ2-1, with 11 middle bases fitting TRBD2. The specimen sequenced was blood. The sequence was obtained from a woman aged 30 to 39 with Graves' hyperthyroidism. The DNA is TGTGCCAGCAGCCATACCTTGGGACTAGCGGCTTATGAGCAGTTCTTC. Its translation reads: CASSHTLGLAAYEQFF.